The 29 T cell receptor beta chains presented below share a single source sample, sequenced in a study of human T cells and chemical hapten exposure. In TCRdb, the RACE reads were re-called with MiXCR into one record per CDR3 protein. This table holds about 54,000 distinct CDR3 sequences, more than 9% found once. Time point reported: patch test 2, 6 weeks after DPC sensitization. Noted treatment: therapeutic diphenylcyclopropenone sensitization with weekly scalp DPC. Sequences were derived from whole blood, sampled in connection with sensitization to the hapten diphenylcyclopropenone (DPC). All receptors derive from a woman aged 50 to 60 with alopecia areata. Some clones in this sample may be carry-over from other donors' samples.

This clonotype was counted many times. The chain carries TRBV20-1 and TRBJ2-7; D gene uncertain. This CDR3 spans 15 amino acids. Germline CDR1 is DFQATT and CDR2 is SNEGSKA (reference sequence). Trimming removed 1 base from V and 0 bases from J, with 13 bases in between. CDR3 sequence (DNA): TGCAGTGCTAGAGTCGGCAGACCTAGCTCCTACGAGCAGTACTTC. As protein: CSARVGRPSSYEQYF.

In its sample, this clonotype was seen many times. This rearrangement joins TRBV29-1 to TRBJ1-2, with D uncertain. The CDR3 spans 10 residues. Trimming cost V 4 bases and J 5 bases, with 5 bases left between them. The germline gives CDR1 SQVTM, CDR2 ANQGSEA. CDR3 in amino acids: CSVGSYGYTF. CDR3 in DNA: TGCAGCGTTGGAAGTTATGGCTACACCTTC.

This clonotype was counted only a few times. CDR3 amino acids: CASSSTGAEWNEQFF. CDR3 bases: TGCGCCAGCAGCTCCACCGGGGCCGAATGGAATGAGCAGTTCTTC. The chain employs TRBV5-1 and TRBJ2-1, with D perhaps given as TRBD1 or TRBD2 (5 bases each). The CDR3 totals 15 residues. The germline V gene has CDR1 SGHRS and CDR2 YFSETQ. With 3 bases removed from V and 7 bases from J, the gap between germline ends came to 17 bases.

V usage is TRBV11-2 and J usage is TRBJ2-5; the D gene is possibly TRBD1 (6 bases). CDR1 SGHAT and CDR2 FQNNGV come from the germline V gene. The CDR3 extends over 14 amino acids. The germline V and J ends were trimmed by 3 bases and 8 bases, with 16 bases remaining between them. The CDR3 loop reads CASSFRQELDTQYF. Here the CDR3 DNA reads TGTGCCAGCAGCTTTCGACAGGAGCTAGACACCCAGTACTTC.

This clonotype has more than one count but fewer than ten. This chain links TRBV7-2 with TRBJ1-2, with TRBD1 matching 7 bases. The CDR3 is 14 residues long. The ends lost 5 bases at V and 9 bases at J; junction bases unmatched: 12. The germline CDR1 and CDR2 sequences are SGHTA and FQGNSA. The CDR3 region is CASSIQGTNERYTF. The CDR3 DNA reads as TGTGCCAGCAGCATACAGGGGACGAACGAGCGCTACACCTTC.

The V gene is TRBV27, the J gene TRBJ1-2; D gene ambiguous. This CDR3 region has 14 residues. Germline values: CDR1 MNHEY, CDR2 SMNVEV (reference sequence). Trimming left V 3 bases short and J 5 bases short, with 13 bases between. The CDR3 loop reads CASSLNNGLYGYTF. The CDR3 DNA reads as TGTGCCAGCAGTTTGAACAATGGGCTATATGGCTACACCTTC.

This clonotype was counted only a few times. The CDR3 loop is CASSPTWGSTEAFF. The CDR3 nucleotides read TGTGCCAGCAGTCCGACATGGGGATCCACTGAAGCTTTCTTT. This chain joins TRBV6-4 and TRBJ1-1; no definite D call. Trimming took off 5 bases at V and 4 bases at J, with 14 bases between the two ends. Germline CDR1 MRHNA, CDR2 SNTAGT. This CDR3 comprises 14 residues.

Many counts were recorded for this clonotype. The V call is TRBV6-5, the J call TRBJ2-7; 15 bases align to TRBD2. The germline CDR1 and CDR2 sequences are MNHEY and SVGAGI. With 0 bases clipped from V and 3 bases from J, the junction kept 6 bases outside the gene matches. The CDR3 loop spans 18 amino acids. The CDR3 sequence: CASSYSPGLAGGVYEQYF. CDR3 bases: TGTGCCAGCAGTTACTCCCCGGGACTAGCGGGAGGAGTCTACGAGCAGTACTTC.

The J gene is TRBJ1-1, the V gene TRBV6-1; D is unclear. Germline CDR1 MNHNS, CDR2 SASEGT. This CDR3 has 14 amino acids. V lost 0 bases to trimming and J lost 1 base, with 6 bases between them. The CDR3: CASSEAPGNTEAFF. The CDR3 DNA is TGTGCCAGCAGTGAAGCGCCCGGGAACACTGAAGCTTTCTTT.

This clonotype showed up many times. This chain uses TRBV28 with TRBJ1-1, with TRBD1 as a possible D gene (6 bases). CDR1 is MDHEN and CDR2 is SYDVKM in the germline V gene. The CDR3 sequence is 13 residues long. V lost 5 bases to trimming and J lost 6 bases, with 13 bases between them. CDR3 region: CASSITGRAEAFF. CDR3 coding DNA: TGTGCCAGCAGTATCACAGGGAGGGCTGAAGCTTTCTTT.

This clonotype appeared a few times. V and J are TRBV3-1 and TRBJ1-4, with D unclear. There are 14 residues in the CDR3. Trimming removed 2 bases from V and 3 bases from J, with 7 bases in between. From germline, CDR1 is LGHDT and CDR2 YNNKEL (reference sequence). CDR3 sequence reads: CASSQSFANEKLFF. The CDR3 nucleotides are TGTGCCAGCAGCCAAAGTTTTGCTAATGAAAAACTGTTTTTT.

This clonotype was picked up a small number of times. This CDR3 reads CASSLGRSGRFQETQYF. The CDR3, as DNA: TGCGCCAGCAGCTTGGGCCGGAGCGGGAGGTTCCAAGAGACCCAGTACTTC. This chain links TRBV5-1 with TRBJ2-5; 9 nucleotides match TRBD2. V trimming: 0 bases; J trimming: 1 base; junction bases outside the gene matches: 7. Germline assignment: CDR1 SGHRS and CDR2 YFSETQ. The CDR3 is made up of 17 amino acids. The full variable domain, rest sourced from reference TRBV5-1 and TRBJ2-5, is KAGVTQTPRYLIKTRGQQVTLSCSPISGHRSVSWYQQTPGQGLQFLFEYFSETQRNKGNFPGRFSGRQFSNSRSEMNVSTLELGDSALYLCASSLGRSGRFQETQYFGPGTRLLVL.

The chain combines TRBV28 with TRBJ1-6; TRBD1 matches at 9 bases. Per the germline V gene, CDR1 is MDHEN and CDR2 is SYDVKM. The CDR3 is 13 residues long. CDR3 amino acids: CAGGTGSGRPLHF. DNA of the CDR3: TGTGCGGGGGGGACAGGGTCCGGAAGACCCCTCCACTTT.

This clonotype was observed many times. CDR3 region: CASSLGLDNEQFF. The CDR3 DNA reads TGTGCCAGCAGCTTGGGACTCGACAATGAGCAGTTCTTC. The chain is built from TRBV7-6 and TRBJ2-1; D is possibly TRBD2 (6 bases). V was clipped by 3 bases and J by 5 bases, with 8 bases between them. Germline V gene sequence: CDR1 SGHVS, CDR2 FNYEAQ. The CDR3 extends over 13 amino acids.

Many counts were recorded for this clonotype. The V and J genes are TRBV18 and TRBJ1-4; 7 positions match TRBD1. Germline CDR1 KGHSH, CDR2 LQKENI. The V gene end was trimmed by 0 bases and the J gene end by 8 bases; junction bases not matched to a gene: 9. The CDR3 runs 16 residues. CDR3 amino acids: CASSPPQQGRFEKLFF. In DNA, the CDR3 is TGTGCCAGCTCACCACCCCAACAGGGGAGGTTCGAAAAACTGTTTTTT.

In its sample, this clonotype was seen many times. This chain connects TRBV7-2 to TRBJ1-2; D gene uncertain. Deletions cut 1 base from V and 0 bases from J, with 6 bases between. CDR1 SGHTA and CDR2 FQGNSA come from the germline V gene. The CDR3 totals 14 residues. The CDR3 bases are TGTGCCAGCAGCTTAGAGGGAGCTAACTATGGCTACACCTTC. Translated, it gives CASSLEGANYGYTF.

This clonotype was seen repeatedly, ten times or more. The CDR3 is CATSDFQDSTDTQYF. CDR3 DNA: TGTGCCACCAGTGATTTCCAGGATAGCACAGATACGCAGTATTTT. This chain links TRBV24-1 with TRBJ2-3; D is unclear. V was cut by 1 base and J by 0 bases, with 7 bases left in between. Germline CDR1 is KGHDR and CDR2 is SFDVKD. The CDR3 consists of 15 residues.

This clonotype was seen many times. The chain joins TRBV29-1 to TRBJ2-5; TRBD1 matches 10 bases. The CDR3 has 15 amino acids. Per germline, CDR1 SQVTM and CDR2 ANQGSEA. The V gene end was trimmed by 7 bases and the J gene end by 4 bases; junction bases not matched to a gene: 12. CDR3 amino acids: CSALTGGRGGETQYF. CDR3 DNA: TGCAGCGCCCTGACAGGGGGCAGAGGAGGAGAGACCCAGTACTTC.

This clonotype was picked up many times. The chain has TRBV27 and TRBJ2-3, with 15 bases fitting TRBD2. The CDR3 length is 18 residues. The V gene's germline CDR1 is MNHEY and CDR2 SMNVEV (reference sequence). V was pared by 4 bases and J by 6 bases, with 11 bases of the junction left unmatched. CDR3 DNA: TGTGCCAGCAGTTCTCTGGGACTAGCGGGGGGTCCCTCCGATACGCAGTATTTT. Residues: CASSSLGLAGGPSDTQYF.

Many counts were recorded for this clonotype. The V gene is TRBV20-1, the J gene TRBJ2-7; D may be TRBD1 or TRBD2 (6 bases each). The CDR3 covers 12 residues. V lost 6 bases and J lost 2, with 11 bases in between. Germline V gives CDR1 DFQATT, CDR2 SNEGSKA (reference sequence). In DNA form, the CDR3 reads TGCAGTGCGACTAGGACAGCCTACGAGCAGTACTTC. Translating gives CSATRTAYEQYF.

A note on this clonotype: A read error is possible here, since a much larger clone lies one base away. The V gene is TRBV27, the J gene TRBJ2-1, with no clear D. Trimming stripped 5 bases from V and 3 bases from J, with 5 bases between. The CDR3 runs to 12 residues. The germline V gene has CDR1 MNHEY and CDR2 SMNVEV (reference sequence). The CDR3 is CASSRLYNEQFF. Written as DNA, the CDR3 is TGTGCCAGCAGTAGACTCTACAATGAGCAGTTCTTC.

The V gene is TRBV6-2 or TRBV6-3, the J gene TRBJ2-3, with D tentatively TRBD1 or TRBD2 (5 bases each). The V gene's germline CDR1 is MNHEY and CDR2 SVGEGT. Between the trimmed V and J ends, which lost 6 bases and 6 bases, there was a span of 16 bases. This CDR3 has 14 residues. The CDR3 DNA reads as TGTGCCAGCAGACCACCGGGACCCTCTGATACGCAGTATTTT. It encodes CASRPPGPSDTQYF.

The V call is TRBV15, the J call TRBJ2-5; 13 nucleotides line up with TRBD2. Trimming took 3 bases from V and 1 from J; bases not matched to a gene: 2. CDR1 and CDR2 (germline): LNHNV, YYDKDF (reference sequence). There are 16 residues in the CDR3. CDR3 in amino acids: CATSRGTSGIQETQYF. The CDR3 coding sequence is TGTGCCACCAGCAGGGGGACTAGCGGGATCCAAGAGACCCAGTACTTC.

This clonotype showed up many times. V usage is TRBV18 and J usage is TRBJ1-1, with D unclear. The V and J ends lost 5 bases and 1 base respectively, with 14 bases between them. This CDR3 has 15 amino acids. Germline CDR1 is KGHSH and CDR2 is LQKENI. This CDR3 is CASSWTKVKNTEAFF. The CDR3 DNA follows: TGTGCCAGCTCATGGACCAAGGTTAAGAACACTGAAGCTTTCTTT.

This clonotype was observed a handful of times. The chain carries TRBV7-6 and TRBJ1-1, with TRBD1 matching 7 bases. Germline loops: CDR1 SGHVS, CDR2 FNYEAQ. The CDR3 sequence is 14 residues long. The junction had 4 bases not matched to a gene; V was cut back by 4 bases and J by 2 bases. As DNA, the CDR3 is TGTGCCAGCAGCTCGGGACAGTTCAACACTGAAGCTTTCTTT. This encodes CASSSGQFNTEAFF.

This clonotype was recorded many times. The V and J genes are TRBV20-1 and TRBJ1-5; D gene unclear. V lost 3 bases and J 7 bases, leaving 10 bases between the germline ends. Looked up from germline, CDR1 is DFQATT and CDR2 is SNEGSKA (reference sequence). This CDR3 is 12 amino acids long. In DNA form, the CDR3 reads TGCAGTGCTAGTTTCCCGGGCCAGCCCCAGCATTTT. Protein product: CSASFPGQPQHF.

This clonotype occurred a few times. V is TRBV7-2 and J is TRBJ1-6; no clear D. Germline assignment: CDR1 SGHTA and CDR2 FQGNSA. This CDR3 has 14 residues. Trimming shortened V by 1 base and J by 7 bases, and 8 bases separated the two germline ends. The CDR3: CASSLVVFNSPLHF. For the CDR3, the DNA is TGTGCCAGCAGCTTAGTCGTATTCAATTCACCCCTCCACTTT.

This clonotype was seen a handful of times. This sequence joins TRBV11-2 and TRBJ2-3; 7 nucleotides align to TRBD2. The V gene end was trimmed by 5 bases and the J gene end by 2 bases; junction bases not matched to a gene: 7. The CDR3 length is 15 residues. In germline, CDR1 is SGHAT, CDR2 FQNNGV. In DNA form, the CDR3 reads TGTGCCAGCAGCCTCGAGCGGGGATCCACAGATACGCAGTATTTT. Its protein is CASSLERGSTDTQYF.

This chain joins TRBV2 and TRBJ2-5, with D perhaps given as TRBD1 or TRBD2 (5 bases each). The germline CDR1 and CDR2 sequences are SNHLY and FYNNEI. The CDR3 is made up of 14 amino acids. V dropped 11 bases and J dropped 1 base, with 17 bases sitting between them. The CDR3 spells CAGDRGPLQETQYF. In nucleotides, the CDR3 is TGTGCCGGCGACCGGGGCCCCCTCCAAGAGACCCAGTACTTC. The full variable domain, its missing parts supplied by reference TRBV2 and TRBJ2-5, is EPEVTQTPSHQVTQMGQEVILRCVPISNHLYFYWYRQILGQKVEFLVSFYNNEISEKSEIFDDQFSVERPDGSNFTLKIRSTKLEDSAMYFCAGDRGPLQETQYFGPGTRLLVL.